Following are 6 T cell receptor beta chains from one sample sequenced in a study of blood T cells in healthy people across ages. Combining a sample-barcoded 5' primer with a J-beta primer mix, a second PCR ran for roughly 7 to 12 cycles. One entry per CDR3 protein, called by TCRdb with MiXCR from the 5' RACE reads. The sample has 1.5 million to 2 million distinct CDR3 sequences, around half seen once. What was sequenced was blood. The receptors stem from a woman in her 40s in good health.

V gene TRBV7-8 combines with J gene TRBJ1-6; D call uncertain. The CDR3 is 16 residues long. V shed 4 bases and J shed 7 bases, with 17 bases lying between them. Per germline, CDR1 SGHVS and CDR2 FQNEAQ. The CDR3 loop is CASSSEANLGNSPLHF. The CDR3 DNA reads TGTGCCAGCAGCTCGGAAGCAAATTTGGGGAATTCACCCCTCCACTTT.

The chain combines TRBV20-1 with TRBJ2-1, with a weak D call TRBD1 (6 bases). Germline loops: CDR1 DFQATT, CDR2 SNEGSKA (reference sequence). The CDR3 spans 14 residues. V was shortened by 7 bases and J by 2 bases, with 15 bases between the two germline ends. This chain's CDR3 is CSEQGSRPYNEQFF. CDR3 bases: TGCAGTGAACAGGGCAGCCGCCCCTACAATGAGCAGTTCTTC.

This clonotype has more than one count but fewer than ten. The chain joins TRBV14 to TRBJ2-5; D uncertain. The end of the DNA is better explained by TRBJ2-7, so the J call may be wrong. The CDR3 has 13 residues. The germline CDR1 and CDR2 sequences are SGHDN and FVKESK. The CDR3 spells CASSQEMTYEQYF. In DNA, the CDR3 is TGTGCCAGCAGCCAAGAAATGACGTACGAGCAGTACTTC.

A word on this clonotype: A junction boundary mismatches the germline segment, possibly from a read error. The chain uses TRBV7-2 and TRBJ1-1; no definite D call. The CDR3 is 15 amino acids. CDR1 SGHTA and CDR2 FQGNSA come from the germline V gene. As DNA, the CDR3 is TGTGCCAGCAGCCTCGGTATAGGTTATCGCGCTGAAGTTTTCTTT. It specifies CASSLGIGYRAEVFF.

This chain links TRBV28 with TRBJ1-2, with 9 bases fitting TRBD1. Germline-derived CDR1 and CDR2 are MDHEN and SYDVKM. The CDR3 is 15 residues long. J lost 7 bases, V lost 7 bases, and 13 bases had no gene match. The CDR3 protein is CASTRSGQGISGYTF. In nucleotides, the CDR3 is TGTGCCAGCACCCGAAGTGGACAGGGGATTAGTGGCTACACCTTC.

The chain employs TRBV3-1 and TRBJ1-2; no reliable D call. The CDR3 extends over 14 amino acids. The germline V and J ends were trimmed by 8 bases and 4 bases, with 17 bases remaining between them. Germline V CDR1 and CDR2: LGHDT, YNNKEL (reference sequence). CDR3 nucleotide sequence: TGTGCCAGCCGCGAATCAGGTGATAGCTATGGCTACACCTTC. It is translated as CASRESGDSYGYTF.